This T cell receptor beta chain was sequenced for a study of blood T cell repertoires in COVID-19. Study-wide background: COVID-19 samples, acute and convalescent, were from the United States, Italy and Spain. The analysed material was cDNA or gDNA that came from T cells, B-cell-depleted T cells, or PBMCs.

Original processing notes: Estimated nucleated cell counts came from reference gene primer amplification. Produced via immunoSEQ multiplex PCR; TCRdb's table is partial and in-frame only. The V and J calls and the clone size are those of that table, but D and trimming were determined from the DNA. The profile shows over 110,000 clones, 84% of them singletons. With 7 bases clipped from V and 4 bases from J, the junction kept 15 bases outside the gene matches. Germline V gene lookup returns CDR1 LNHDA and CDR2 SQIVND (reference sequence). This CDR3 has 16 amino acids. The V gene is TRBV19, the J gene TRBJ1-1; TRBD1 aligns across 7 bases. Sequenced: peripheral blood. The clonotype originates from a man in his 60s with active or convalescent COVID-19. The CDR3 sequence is CASKFYPRQGSTEAFF. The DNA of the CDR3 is TGTGCCAGTAAATTCTACCCTCGACAGGGTTCCACTGAAGCTTTCTTT.